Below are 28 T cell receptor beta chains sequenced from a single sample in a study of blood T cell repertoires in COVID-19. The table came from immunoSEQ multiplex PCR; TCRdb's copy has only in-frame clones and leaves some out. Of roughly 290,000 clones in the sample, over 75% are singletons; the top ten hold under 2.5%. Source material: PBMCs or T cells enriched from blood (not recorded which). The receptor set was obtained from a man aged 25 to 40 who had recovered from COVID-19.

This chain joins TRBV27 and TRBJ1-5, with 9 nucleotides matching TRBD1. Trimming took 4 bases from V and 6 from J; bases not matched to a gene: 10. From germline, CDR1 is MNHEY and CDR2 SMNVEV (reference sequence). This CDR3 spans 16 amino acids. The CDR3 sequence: CASSSQGATIGQPQHF. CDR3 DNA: TGTGCCAGCAGTTCACAGGGGGCGACGATTGGTCAGCCCCAGCATTTT.

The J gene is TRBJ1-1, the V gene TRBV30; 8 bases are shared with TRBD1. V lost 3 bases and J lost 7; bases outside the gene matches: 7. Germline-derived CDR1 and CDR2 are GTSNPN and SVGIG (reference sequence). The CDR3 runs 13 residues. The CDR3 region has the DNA TGTGCCTGGAGCCTATTCGGGACAGGTGAAGCTTTCTTT. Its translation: CAWSLFGTGEAFF. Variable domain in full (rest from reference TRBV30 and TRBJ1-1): SQTIHQWPATLVQPVGSPLSLECTVEGTSNPNLYWYRQAAGRGLQLLFYSVGIGQISSEVPQNLSASRPQDRQFILSSKKLLLSDSGFYLCAWSLFGTGEAFFGQGTRLTVV.

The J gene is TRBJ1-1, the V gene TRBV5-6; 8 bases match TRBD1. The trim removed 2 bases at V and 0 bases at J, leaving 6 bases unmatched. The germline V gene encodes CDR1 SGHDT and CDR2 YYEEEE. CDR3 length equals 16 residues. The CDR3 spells CASSFGQGALNTEAFF. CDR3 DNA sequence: TGTGCCAGCAGCTTTGGGCAGGGGGCCTTGAACACTGAAGCTTTCTTT.

The CDR3 bases are TGTGCCAGCAGCTCGGACAGGGTCAACTATGGCTACACCTTC. Its protein is CASSSDRVNYGYTF. The rearrangement links TRBV7-8 to TRBJ1-2, with TRBD1 identical over 8 bases. Germline V gives CDR1 SGHVS, CDR2 FQNEAQ. Trimming at V came to 4 bases and at J to 2 bases, leaving 3 bases not matched to a gene. This CDR3 is built from 14 residues.

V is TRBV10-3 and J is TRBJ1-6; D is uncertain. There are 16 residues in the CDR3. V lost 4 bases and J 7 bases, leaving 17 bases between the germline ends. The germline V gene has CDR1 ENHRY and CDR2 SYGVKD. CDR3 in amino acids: CAISGQPTAGNSPLHF. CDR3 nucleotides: TGTGCCATCAGTGGGCAGCCGACCGCGGGGAATTCACCCCTCCACTTT.

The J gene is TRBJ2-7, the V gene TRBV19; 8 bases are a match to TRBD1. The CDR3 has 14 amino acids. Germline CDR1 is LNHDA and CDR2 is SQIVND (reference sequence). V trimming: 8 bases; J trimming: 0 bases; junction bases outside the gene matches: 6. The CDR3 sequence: CASAPGQASYEQYF. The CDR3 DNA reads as TGTGCCAGTGCGCCGGGACAGGCCTCCTACGAGCAGTACTTC.

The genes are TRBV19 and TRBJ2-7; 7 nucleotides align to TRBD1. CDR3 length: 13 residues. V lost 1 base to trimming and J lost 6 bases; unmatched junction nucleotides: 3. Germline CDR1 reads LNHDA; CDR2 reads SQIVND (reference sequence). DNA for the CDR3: TGTGCCAGTAGTATAGGACAGGGCGGCGAGCAGTACTTC. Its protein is CASSIGQGGEQYF.

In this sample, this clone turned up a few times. CDR3 amino acids: CASSFPHSGSPNYGYTF. CDR3 nucleotide sequence: TGTGCCAGCAGCTTCCCCCACTCAGGGTCCCCTAACTATGGCTACACCTTC. The genes are TRBV7-8 and TRBJ1-2, with D maybe TRBD1 (5 bases). Germline CDR1 is SGHVS and CDR2 is FQNEAQ. The CDR3 contains 17 residues. Trimming took 3 bases from V and 0 from J, leaving 17 bases between them.

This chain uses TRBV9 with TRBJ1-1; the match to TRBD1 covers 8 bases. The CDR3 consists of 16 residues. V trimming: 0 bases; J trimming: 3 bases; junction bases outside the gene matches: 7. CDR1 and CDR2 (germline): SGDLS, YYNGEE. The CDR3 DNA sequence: TGTGCCAGCAGCGTAGCCCCAACAGGGGGGGACACTGAAGCTTTCTTT. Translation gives CASSVAPTGGDTEAFF. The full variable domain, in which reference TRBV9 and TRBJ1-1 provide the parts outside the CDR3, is DSGVTQTPKHLITATGQRVTLRCSPRSGDLSVYWYQQSLDQGLQFLIQYYNGEERAKGNILERFSAQQFPDLHSELNLSSLELGDSALYFCASSVAPTGGDTEAFFGQGTRLTVV.

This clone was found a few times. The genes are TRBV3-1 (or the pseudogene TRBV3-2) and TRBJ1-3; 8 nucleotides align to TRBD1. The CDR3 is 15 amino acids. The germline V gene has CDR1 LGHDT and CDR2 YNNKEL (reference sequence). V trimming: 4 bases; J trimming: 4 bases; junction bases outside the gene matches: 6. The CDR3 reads CASSLDRVAGNTIYF. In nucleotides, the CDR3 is TGTGCCAGCAGCCTGGACAGGGTGGCGGGAAACACCATATATTTT.

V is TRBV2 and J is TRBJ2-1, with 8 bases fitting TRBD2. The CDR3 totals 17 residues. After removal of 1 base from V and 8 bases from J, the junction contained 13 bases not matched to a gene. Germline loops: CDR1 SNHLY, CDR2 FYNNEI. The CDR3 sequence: CASSEELPGLGDDEQFF. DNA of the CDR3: TGTGCCAGCAGTGAAGAGCTTCCGGGACTAGGGGACGATGAGCAGTTCTTC.

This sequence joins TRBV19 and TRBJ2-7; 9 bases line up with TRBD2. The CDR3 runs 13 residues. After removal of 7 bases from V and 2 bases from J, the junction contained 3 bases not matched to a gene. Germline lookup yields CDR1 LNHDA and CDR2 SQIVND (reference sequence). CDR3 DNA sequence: TGTGCCAGTAAGGCGGGGGGGGCCTACGAGCAGTACTTC. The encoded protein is CASKAGGAYEQYF.

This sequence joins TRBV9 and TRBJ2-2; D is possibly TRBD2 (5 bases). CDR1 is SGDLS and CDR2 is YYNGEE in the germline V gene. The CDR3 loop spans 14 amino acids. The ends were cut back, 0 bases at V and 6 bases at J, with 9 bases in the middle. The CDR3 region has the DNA TGTGCCAGCAGCGTAGATTCGAGGGCCGGGGAGCTGTTTTTT. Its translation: CASSVDSRAGELFF.

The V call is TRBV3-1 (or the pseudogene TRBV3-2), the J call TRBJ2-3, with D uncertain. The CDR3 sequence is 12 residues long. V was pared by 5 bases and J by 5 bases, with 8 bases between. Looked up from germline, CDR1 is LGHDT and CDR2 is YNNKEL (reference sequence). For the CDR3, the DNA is TGTGCCAGCAGCGCCAGAAAAGATACGCAGTATTTT. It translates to CASSARKDTQYF.

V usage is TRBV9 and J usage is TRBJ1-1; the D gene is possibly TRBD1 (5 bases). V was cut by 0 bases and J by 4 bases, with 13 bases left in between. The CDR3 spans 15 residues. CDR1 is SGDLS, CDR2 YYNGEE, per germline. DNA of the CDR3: TGTGCCAGCAGCGTAGCTGGGGCTAGATCCACTGAAGCTTTCTTT. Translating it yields CASSVAGARSTEAFF.

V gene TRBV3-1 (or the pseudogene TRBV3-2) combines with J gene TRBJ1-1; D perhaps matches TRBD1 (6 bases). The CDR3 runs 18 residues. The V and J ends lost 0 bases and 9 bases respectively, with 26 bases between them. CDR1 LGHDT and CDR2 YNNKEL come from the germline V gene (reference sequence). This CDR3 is CASSQEVTGGPTVVQAFF. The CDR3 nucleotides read TGTGCCAGCAGCCAAGAGGTTACGGGGGGCCCCACCGTTGTGCAAGCTTTCTTT.

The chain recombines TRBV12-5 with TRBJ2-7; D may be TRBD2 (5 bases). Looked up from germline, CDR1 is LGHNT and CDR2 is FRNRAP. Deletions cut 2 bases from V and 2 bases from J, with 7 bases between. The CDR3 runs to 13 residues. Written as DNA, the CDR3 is TGTGCTAGTGGTTTGTCCGGGACCTACGAGCAGTACTTC. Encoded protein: CASGLSGTYEQYF. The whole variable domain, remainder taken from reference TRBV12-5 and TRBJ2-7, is DARVTQTPRHKVTEMGQEVTMRCQPILGHNTVFWYRQTMMQGLELLAYFRNRAPLDDSGMPKDRFSAEMPDATLATLKIQPSEPRDSAVYFCASGLSGTYEQYFGPGTRLTVT.

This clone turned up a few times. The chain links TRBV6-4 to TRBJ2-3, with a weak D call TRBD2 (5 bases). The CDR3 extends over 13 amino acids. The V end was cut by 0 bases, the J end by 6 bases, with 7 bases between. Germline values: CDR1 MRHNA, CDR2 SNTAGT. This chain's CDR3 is CASSDSGVDTQYF. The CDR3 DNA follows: TGTGCCAGCAGTGACTCGGGAGTTGATACGCAGTATTTT.

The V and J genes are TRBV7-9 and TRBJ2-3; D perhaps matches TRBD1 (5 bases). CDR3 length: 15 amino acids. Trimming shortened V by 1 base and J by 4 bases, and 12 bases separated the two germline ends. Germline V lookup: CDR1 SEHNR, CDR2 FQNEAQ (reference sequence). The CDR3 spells CASSLVQGRADTQYF. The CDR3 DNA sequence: TGTGCCAGCAGCTTAGTGCAGGGAAGGGCAGATACGCAGTATTTT.

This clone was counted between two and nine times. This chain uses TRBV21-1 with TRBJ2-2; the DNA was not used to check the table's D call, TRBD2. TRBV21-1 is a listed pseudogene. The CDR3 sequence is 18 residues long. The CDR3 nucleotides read TGTGCCAGCAGCAAAGACCCGAACATGCTAGCGAACACCGGGGAGCTGTTTTTT. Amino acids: CASSKDPNMLANTGELFF.

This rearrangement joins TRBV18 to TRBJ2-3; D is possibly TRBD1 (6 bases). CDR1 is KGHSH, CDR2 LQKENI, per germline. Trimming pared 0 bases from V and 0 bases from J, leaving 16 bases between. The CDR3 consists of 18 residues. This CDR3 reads CASSPPGQKIASTDTQYF. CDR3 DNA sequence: TGTGCCAGCTCACCACCGGGACAAAAGATCGCTAGCACAGATACGCAGTATTTT.

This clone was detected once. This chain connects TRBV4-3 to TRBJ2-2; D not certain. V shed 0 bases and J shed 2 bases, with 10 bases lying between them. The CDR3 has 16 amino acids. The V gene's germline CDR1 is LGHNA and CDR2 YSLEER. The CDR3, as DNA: TGCGCCAGCAGCCAAGATGAGGAGTTCAACACCGGGGAGCTGTTTTTT. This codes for CASSQDEEFNTGELFF.

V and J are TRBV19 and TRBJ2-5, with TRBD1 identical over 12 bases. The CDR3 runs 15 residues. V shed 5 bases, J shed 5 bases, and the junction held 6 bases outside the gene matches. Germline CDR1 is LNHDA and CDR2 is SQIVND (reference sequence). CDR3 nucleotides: TGTGCCAGTAGTGGGGGACAGGGGGCAAGGGAGACCCAGTACTTC. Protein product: CASSGGQGARETQYF.

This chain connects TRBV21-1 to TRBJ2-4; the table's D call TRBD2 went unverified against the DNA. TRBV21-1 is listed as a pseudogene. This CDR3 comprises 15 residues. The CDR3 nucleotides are TGTGCCAGCACCAAGGGTCGGGGAGCCAAAAACATTCAGTACTTC. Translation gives CASTKGRGAKNIQYF.

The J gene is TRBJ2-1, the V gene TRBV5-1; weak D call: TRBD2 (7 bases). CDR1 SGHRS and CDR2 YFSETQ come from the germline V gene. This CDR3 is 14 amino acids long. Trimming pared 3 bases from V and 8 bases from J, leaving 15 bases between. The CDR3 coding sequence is TGCGCCAGCAGCTCGGGTGCGGGGGCCGATGAGCAGTTCTTC. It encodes CASSSGAGADEQFF.

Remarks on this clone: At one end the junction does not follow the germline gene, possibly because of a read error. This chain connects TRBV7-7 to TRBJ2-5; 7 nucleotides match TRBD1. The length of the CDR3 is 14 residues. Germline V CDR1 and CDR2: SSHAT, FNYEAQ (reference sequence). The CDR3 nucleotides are TGTGCTAGCAGCACCCCAGGGGGCCAAGAGACCCAGTACTTC. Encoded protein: CASSTPGGQETQYF.

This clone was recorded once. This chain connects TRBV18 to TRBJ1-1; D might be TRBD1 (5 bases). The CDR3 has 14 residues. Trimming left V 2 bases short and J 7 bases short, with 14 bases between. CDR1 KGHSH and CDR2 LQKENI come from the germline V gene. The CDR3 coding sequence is TGTGCCAGCTCACCAACCGGGGGAGGAAATGAAGCTTTCTTT. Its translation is CASSPTGGGNEAFF.

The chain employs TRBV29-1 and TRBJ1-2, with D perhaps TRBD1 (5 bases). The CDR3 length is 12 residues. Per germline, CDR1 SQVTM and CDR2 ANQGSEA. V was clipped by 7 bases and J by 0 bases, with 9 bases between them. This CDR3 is CSAGGANYGYTF. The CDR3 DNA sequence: TGCAGCGCCGGGGGAGCTAACTATGGCTACACCTTC.